Sequencing of this T cell receptor (beta chain) was carried out in a study of pediatric ulcerative colitis. General study points: Repertoires came from total lymphocyte DNA, not specific subsets. Acute severe colitis showed lower rectal diversity from clonal expansions. Blood samples from two patients yielded substantially fewer templates and were excluded from blood-rectal overlap analysis.

Up to 500,000 reads were sequenced per sample. Measured with immunoSEQ multiplex PCR; TCRdb has only the in-frame clones, and not every one. The table has 15,000 to 20,000 clones, roughly 74% seen once; the top ten hold about 3.5%. The ends lost 4 bases at V and 4 bases at J; junction bases unmatched: 5. CDR1 is SGHVS and CDR2 is FNYEAQ in the germline V gene. CDR3 length: 14 amino acids. Concerning this clone: The antigen is unknown.

During colonoscopy, one to two rectal pinch biopsies were collected. The sample consisted of gut tissue. V is TRBV7-6 and J is TRBJ2-7; 9 nucleotides align to TRBD1. The clonotype was recovered from a girl aged 5-17 years with moderate ulcerative colitis. Here the CDR3 reads CASSSRQGGYEQYF. DNA for the CDR3: TGTGCCAGCAGCTCAAGACAGGGGGGGTACGAGCAGTACTTC.